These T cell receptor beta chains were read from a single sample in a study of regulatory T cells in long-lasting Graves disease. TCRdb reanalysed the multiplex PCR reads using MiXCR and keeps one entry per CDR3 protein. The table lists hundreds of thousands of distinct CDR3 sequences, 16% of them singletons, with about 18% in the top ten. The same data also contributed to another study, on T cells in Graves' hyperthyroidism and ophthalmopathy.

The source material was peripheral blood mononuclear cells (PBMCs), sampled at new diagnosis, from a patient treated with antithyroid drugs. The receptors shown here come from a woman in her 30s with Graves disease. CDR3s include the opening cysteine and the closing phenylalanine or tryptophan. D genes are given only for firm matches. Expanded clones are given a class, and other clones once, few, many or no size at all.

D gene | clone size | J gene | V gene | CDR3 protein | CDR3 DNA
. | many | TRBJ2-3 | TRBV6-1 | CASEGETDTQYF | TGTGCCAGCGAAGGAGAGACAGATACGCAGTATTTT
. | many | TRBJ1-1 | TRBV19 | CASAWGRENTEAFF | TGTGCCAGTGCCTGGGGGCGGGAGAACACTGAAGCTTTCTTT
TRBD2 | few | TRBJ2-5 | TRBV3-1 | CASSQGDQSLAGVPETQYF | TGTGCCAGCAGCCAAGGCGATCAATCCCTAGCGGGAGTTCCAGAGACCCAGTACTTC
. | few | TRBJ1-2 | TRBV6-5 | CASSYSVGQNYGYTF | TGTGCCAGCAGTTACTCGGTCGGACAGAACTATGGCTACACCTTC
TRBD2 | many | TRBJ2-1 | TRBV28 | CAAGGGRESFHEQFF | TGTGCCGCGGGCGGAGGGCGGGAGTCTTTCCATGAGCAGTTCTTC
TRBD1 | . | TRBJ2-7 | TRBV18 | CASSPGTGAGAYEQYF | TGTGCCAGCTCACCGGGGACAGGGGCCGGCGCCTACGAGCAGTACTTC
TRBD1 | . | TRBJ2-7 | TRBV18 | CASSPRTGGGYEQYF | TGTGCCAGCTCACCACGGACAGGGGGTGGCTACGAGCAGTACTTC
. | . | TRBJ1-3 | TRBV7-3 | CASSLIGGSFGNTIYF | TGTGCCAGCAGCTTAATAGGAGGGTCCTTTGGAAACACCATATATTTT
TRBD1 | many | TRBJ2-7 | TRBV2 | CASSANRGTYEQYF | TGTGCCAGCAGTGCTAACAGGGGGACCTACGAGCAGTACTTC
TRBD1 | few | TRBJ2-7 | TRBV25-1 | CASSAKPGQGYEQYF | TGTGCCAGCAGTGCAAAACCGGGACAGGGCTACGAGCAGTACTTC
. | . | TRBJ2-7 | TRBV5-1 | CASSFWVSYEQYF | TGCGCCAGCAGCTTCTGGGTCTCCTACGAGCAGTACTTC
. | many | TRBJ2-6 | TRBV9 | CASSAPRGSTGANVLTF | TGTGCCAGCAGCGCCCCAAGGGGGTCTACTGGGGCCAACGTCCTGACTTTC
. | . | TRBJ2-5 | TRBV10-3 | CAIGFQETQYF | TGTGCCATCGGTTTTCAGGAGACCCAGTACTTC
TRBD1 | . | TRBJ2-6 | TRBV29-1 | CSVLGQGIAGANVLTF | TGCAGCGTGCTTGGACAGGGAATAGCTGGGGCCAACGTCCTGACTTTC
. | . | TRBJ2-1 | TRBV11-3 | CASSQGDSEQFF | TGTGCCAGCTCCCAGGGGGACTCCGAGCAGTTCTTC
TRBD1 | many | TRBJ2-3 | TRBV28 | CASSSQGPHTQYF | TGTGCCAGCAGTTCACAGGGGCCCCATACGCAGTATTTT
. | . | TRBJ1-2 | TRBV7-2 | CASSLAWDLDGYTF | TGTGCCAGCAGCTTAGCCTGGGACCTGGATGGCTACACCTTC
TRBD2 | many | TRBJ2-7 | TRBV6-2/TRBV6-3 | CASSSGLAGNEQYF | TGTGCCAGCAGTTCCGGACTAGCCGGGAACGAGCAGTACTTC
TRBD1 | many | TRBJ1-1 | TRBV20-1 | CSAFGQGETEAFF | TGCAGTGCTTTCGGACAGGGAGAAACTGAAGCTTTCTTT
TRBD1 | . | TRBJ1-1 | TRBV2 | CASRGQGAEAFF | TGTGCCAGCAGGGGACAGGGGGCAGAAGCTTTCTTT
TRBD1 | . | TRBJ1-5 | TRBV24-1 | CATGLQGSNRPQHF | TGTGCCACCGGCCTACAGGGGAGCAATCGGCCCCAGCATTTT
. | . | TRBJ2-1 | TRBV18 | CASSPPMASGYNEQFF | TGTGCCAGCTCACCACCGATGGCTTCGGGGTACAATGAGCAGTTCTTC
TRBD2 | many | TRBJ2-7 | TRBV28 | CASAGGRYEQYF | TGTGCCAGCGCCGGGGGGAGATACGAGCAGTACTTC
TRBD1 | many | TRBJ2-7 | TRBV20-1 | CSARDRQGPGLVPEEQYF | TGCAGTGCTAGAGACCGACAGGGACCGGGTCTTGTTCCCGAGGAGCAGTACTTC
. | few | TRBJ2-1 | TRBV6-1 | CASTLGGGGYNEQFF | TGTGCCAGCACCCTAGGGGGGGGGGGCTACAATGAGCAGTTCTTC
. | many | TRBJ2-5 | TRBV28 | CASSFQGGQETQYF | TGTGCCAGCAGTTTCCAGGGAGGCCAAGAGACCCAGTACTTC
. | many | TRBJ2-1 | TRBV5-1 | CASSLGPGSQFF | TGCGCCAGCAGCTTGGGGCCTGGCTCGCAGTTCTTC
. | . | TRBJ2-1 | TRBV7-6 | CASSLVRARFHEQFF | TGTGCCAGCAGCTTAGTTAGGGCCAGATTCCATGAGCAGTTCTTC
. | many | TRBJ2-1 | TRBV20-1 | CSVGYDHEQFF | TGCAGTGTCGGCTACGACCATGAGCAGTTCTTC
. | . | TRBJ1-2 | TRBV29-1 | CSVVHREGYGYTF | TGCAGCGTTGTTCACCGGGAGGGCTATGGCTACACCTTC
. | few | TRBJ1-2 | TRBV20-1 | CSARGGGAFSYGYTF | TGCAGTGCTAGAGGGGGCGGGGCATTCAGCTATGGCTACACCTTC
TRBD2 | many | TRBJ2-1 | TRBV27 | CASSPKGTRRQFF | TGTGCCAGCAGTCCAAAAGGGACTAGAAGGCAGTTCTTC
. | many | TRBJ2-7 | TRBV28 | CASSSGGAGEQYF | TGTGCCAGCAGTTCGGGGGGCGCAGGGGAGCAGTACTTC
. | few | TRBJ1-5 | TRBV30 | CAWSEGMSNQPQHF | TGTGCCTGGAGTGAGGGGATGAGCAATCAGCCCCAGCATTTT
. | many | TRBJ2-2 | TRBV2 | CASSEGSRQPLFF | TGTGCCAGCAGTGAGGGGAGTAGACAGCCGCTGTTTTTT
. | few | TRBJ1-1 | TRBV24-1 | CATSEGFNTEAFF | TGTGCCACCTCTGAGGGTTTTAACACTGAAGCTTTCTTT
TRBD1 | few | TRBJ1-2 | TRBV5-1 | CASSLRPTGDIGYTF | TGCGCCAGCAGCTTGCGCCCCACAGGGGATATTGGCTACACCTTC
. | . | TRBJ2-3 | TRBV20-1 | CSARDDLTDTQYF | TGCAGTGCTAGAGATGATCTCACAGATACGCAGTATTTT
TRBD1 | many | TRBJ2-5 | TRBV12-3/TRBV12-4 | CASSEGTGGSETQYF | TGTGCCAGCAGTGAGGGGACAGGGGGCTCGGAGACCCAGTACTTC
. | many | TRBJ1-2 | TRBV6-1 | CASRAPSYGYTF | TGTGCCTCCCGCGCCCCTTCCTATGGCTACACCTTC
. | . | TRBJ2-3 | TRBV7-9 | CASSLGGSTDMQYF | TGTGCCAGCAGCTTAGGGGGGAGCACAGATATGCAGTATTTT
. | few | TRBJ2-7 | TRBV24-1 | CATSDPRGRRYF | TGTGCCACCAGTGATCCCAGGGGACGGCGGTACTTC
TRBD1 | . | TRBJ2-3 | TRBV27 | CASGYRGADTQYF | TGTGCCAGTGGATACAGGGGGGCAGATACGCAGTATTTT
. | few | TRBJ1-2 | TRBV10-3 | CAIIVPGKRWVYGYTF | TGTGCCATCATCGTCCCAGGGAAGAGGTGGGTCTATGGCTACACCTTC
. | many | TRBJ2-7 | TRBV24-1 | CATSEMRRYF | TGTGCCACCAGTGAAATGCGTCGGTACTTC
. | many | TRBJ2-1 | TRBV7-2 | CASSLGGQTYNEQFF | TGTGCCAGCAGCTTAGGAGGGCAGACATACAATGAGCAGTTCTTC
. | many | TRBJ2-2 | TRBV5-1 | CASRSTDTGELFF | TGCGCCAGCAGGTCGACAGACACCGGGGAGCTGTTTTTT
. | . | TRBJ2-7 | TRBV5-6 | CASSVDRQAYEQYF | TGTGCCAGCAGCGTCGACAGACAGGCATACGAGCAGTACTTC
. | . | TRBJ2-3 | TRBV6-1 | CASTRQTLETDTQYF | TGTGCCAGCACCCGACAAACCTTGGAGACAGATACGCAGTATTTT
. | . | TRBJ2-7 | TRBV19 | CASSSYSTGSYEQYF | TGTGCCAGTAGTTCTTACTCGACGGGCTCCTACGAGCAGTACTTC
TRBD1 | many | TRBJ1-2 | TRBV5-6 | CASSFDVGTGGDGYTF | TGTGCCAGCAGCTTTGACGTAGGGACAGGGGGCGACGGCTACACCTTC
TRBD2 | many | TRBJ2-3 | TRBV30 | CAWRKGLAGDTQYF | TGTGCCTGGAGGAAGGGACTAGCGGGGGATACGCAGTATTTT
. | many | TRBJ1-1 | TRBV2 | CASIRGMNTEAFF | TGTGCCAGCATAAGGGGGATGAACACTGAAGCTTTCTTT
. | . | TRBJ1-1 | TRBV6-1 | CASAEQGGTEAFF | TGTGCCAGCGCAGAACAGGGAGGGACTGAAGCTTTCTTT
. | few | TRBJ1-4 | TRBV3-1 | CASSPVGSNEKLFF | TGTGCCAGCAGCCCTGTGGGGTCTAATGAAAAACTGTTTTTT
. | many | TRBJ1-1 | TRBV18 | CASSPVTGKGTEAFF | TGTGCCAGCTCACCTGTTACAGGGAAGGGCACTGAAGCTTTCTTT
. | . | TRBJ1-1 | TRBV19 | CASSPNVPGNTEAFF | TGTGCCAGTAGTCCTAACGTTCCGGGGAACACTGAAGCTTTCTTT
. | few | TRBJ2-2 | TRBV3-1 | CASSQDVPGELFF | TGTGCCAGCAGCCAAGATGTTCCCGGGGAGCTGTTTTTT
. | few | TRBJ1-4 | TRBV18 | CASSPALDRNEKLFF | TGTGCCAGCTCACCCGCTCTAGACAGAAATGAAAAACTGTTTTTT
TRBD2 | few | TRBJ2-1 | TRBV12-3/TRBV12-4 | CASSLWTSGSSYNEQFF | TGTGCCAGCAGTTTATGGACTAGCGGAAGCTCCTACAATGAGCAGTTCTTC